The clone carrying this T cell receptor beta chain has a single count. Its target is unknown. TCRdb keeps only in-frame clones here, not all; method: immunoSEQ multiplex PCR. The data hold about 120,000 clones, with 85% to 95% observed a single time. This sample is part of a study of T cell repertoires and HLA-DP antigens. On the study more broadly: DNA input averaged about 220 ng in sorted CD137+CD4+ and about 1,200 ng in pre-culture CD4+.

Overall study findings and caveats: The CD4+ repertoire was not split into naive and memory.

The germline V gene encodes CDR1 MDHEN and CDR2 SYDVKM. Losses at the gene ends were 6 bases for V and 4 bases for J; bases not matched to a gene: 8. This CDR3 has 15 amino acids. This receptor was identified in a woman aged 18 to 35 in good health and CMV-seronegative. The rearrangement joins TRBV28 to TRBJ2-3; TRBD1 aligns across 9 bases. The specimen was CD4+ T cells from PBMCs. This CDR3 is CASSLPGQGADTQYF. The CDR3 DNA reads TGTGCCAGCAGCTTACCGGGACAGGGTGCAGATACGCAGTATTTT.